This T cell receptor beta chain appears in the sequencing data of a study of identical twins. This clonotype was recorded a few times. Its matching antigen is unknown. A template switching step contributed a universal primer site, while unique molecular identifiers were present in the cDNA. MiXCR, run by TCRdb on the 5' RACE reads, gives a single entry per CDR3 protein. The sample consists of approximately 590,000 distinct CDR3 sequences, roughly 9.9% of them appearing once. Findings and caveats of the study: Memory repertoires lacked the insertion deficit that abundant cord blood beta clonotypes showed. The study drew conclusions from cross-sectional statistical analysis, not from following the same donors. Monozygotic twins shared more out-of-frame TCR alpha than recombination models predicted.

Germline V gives CDR1 SGHRS, CDR2 YFSETQ. Trimming left V 1 base short and J 2 bases short, with 8 bases between. CDR3 length: 14 residues. In addition, the sample was reused for a study of yellow fever vaccine responses in identical twins.

Sequencing input: PBMCs. J is TRBJ2-3 and V is TRBV5-1; D call uncertain. The clonotype originates from a woman aged 18-29 years in good health. The CDR3 DNA reads TGCGCCAGCAGCTTGTCAAGGCCCACAGATACGCAGTATTTT. Its translation is CASSLSRPTDTQYF.